The rows below give T cell receptor beta chains drawn from one sample of a study of blood T cell repertoires in COVID-19. TCRdb keeps only in-frame clones here, not all; method: immunoSEQ multiplex PCR. The sample has fewer than 150,000 clones; about nine tenths are singletons. The material sequenced was peripheral blood. These receptors were obtained from a woman aged 80 or older with acute or convalescent COVID-19. Both conserved end residues are part of each CDR3. A D gene is named only where the DNA matches it firmly. Size values are once, few and many counts, or a class for expanded clones, and some rows have none.

j_call,clone_size,v_call,d_call,cdr3_nt,cdr3_aa
TRBJ2-3,.,TRBV18,.,TGTGCCAGCTCACCCTCTGTTGGGCCCGGCGGCACAGATACGCAGTATTTT,CASSPSVGPGGTDTQYF
TRBJ1-1,.,TRBV2,.,TGTGCCAGCACCAAATTCAGGGATACTGAAGCTTTCTTT,CASTKFRDTEAFF
TRBJ1-1,.,TRBV11-1,.,TGTGCCAGCAGCTTATTAATCGGCAGGGGAGCCACTGAAGCTTTCTTT,CASSLLIGRGATEAFF
TRBJ1-1,.,TRBV7-2,.,TGTGCCAGCAGGGAAACAGGGAAGACTGAAGCTTTCTTT,CASRETGKTEAFF
TRBJ1-4,.,TRBV2,TRBD1,TGTGCCAGCAGTGGGACAGGGTTAACTAATGAAAAACTGTTTTTT,CASSGTGLTNEKLFF
TRBJ1-3,.,TRBV5-1,TRBD1,TGCGCCAGCAGCTCGGATAACAGGGGACCTGGAAACACCATATATTTT,CASSSDNRGPGNTIYF
TRBJ1-1,once,TRBV5-1,TRBD1,TGCGCCAGCAGCTTCCAGACAGGGGGCTTGAACACTGAAGCTTTCTTT,CASSFQTGGLNTEAFF
TRBJ2-1,.,TRBV20-1,.,TGCAGTGCTAGTCGGATTAGCGGAGAAAACAATGAGCAGTTCTTC,CSASRISGENNEQFF
TRBJ1-1,once,TRBV7-2,.,TGTGCCAGCAGCTTAGATGGGGGCAGTGGAGCTTTCTTT,CASSLDGGSGAFF
TRBJ1-5,.,TRBV20-1,.,TGCAGTGCTAGTCTAGGACATAGCAATCAGCCCCAGCATTTT,CSASLGHSNQPQHF
TRBJ1-1,.,TRBV6-5,.,TGTGCCAGCAGGTACGGGACACCGAACACTGAAGCTTTCTTT,CASRYGTPNTEAFF
TRBJ1-1,.,TRBV11-1,TRBD1,TGTGCCAGCAGCCCCAGGACAGGGGTCGGGCACACTGAAGCTTTCTTT,CASSPRTGVGHTEAFF
TRBJ2-3,.,TRBV5-1,.,TGCGCCAGCAGCTCCCAAGGGAGGTGGACAGATACGCAGTATTTT,CASSSQGRWTDTQYF
TRBJ1-5,.,TRBV18,.,TGTGCCAGCTCACACGAGGGTGGGCAGCCCCAGCATTTT,CASSHEGGQPQHF
TRBJ1-5,few,TRBV6-2/TRBV6-3,.,TGTGCCAGCAGTTATGCCCCTCGAACCCCAGGCAATCAGCCCCAGCATTTT,CASSYAPRTPGNQPQHF
TRBJ2-7,.,TRBV5-1,.,TGCGCCAGCAGCTTGGCCGGGAGAGACTACGAGCAGTACTTC,CASSLAGRDYEQYF
TRBJ2-3,.,TRBV30,TRBD2,TGTGTAGGGAGTGCCCCGGGATGGCATCCGGGGGGTTATACGCAGTATTTT,CVGSAPGWHPGGYTQYF
TRBJ2-5,.,TRBV6-2/TRBV6-3,TRBD1,TGTGCCAGCAGTTCTCACACAGGGGGCGATATCTTGGAGACCCAGTACTTC,CASSSHTGGDILETQYF
TRBJ2-7,.,TRBV5-1,TRBD1,TGCGCCAGCAGCCCGACAGGGGGAGTGGAAGAGCAGTACTTC,CASSPTGGVEEQYF
TRBJ2-5,.,TRBV18,TRBD2,TGTGCCAGCTCACCCGACGGGGGGGCGGGGAAGACCCAGTACTTC,CASSPDGGAGKTQYF
TRBJ1-5,.,TRBV19,.,TGTGCCAGTAGTATCAGACAGGAAAATCAGCCCCAGCATTTT,CASSIRQENQPQHF
TRBJ1-4,.,TRBV19,.,TGTGCCAGTAATCGGCCCCGGGGGGGTACGGAAAAACTGTTTTTT,CASNRPRGGTEKLFF